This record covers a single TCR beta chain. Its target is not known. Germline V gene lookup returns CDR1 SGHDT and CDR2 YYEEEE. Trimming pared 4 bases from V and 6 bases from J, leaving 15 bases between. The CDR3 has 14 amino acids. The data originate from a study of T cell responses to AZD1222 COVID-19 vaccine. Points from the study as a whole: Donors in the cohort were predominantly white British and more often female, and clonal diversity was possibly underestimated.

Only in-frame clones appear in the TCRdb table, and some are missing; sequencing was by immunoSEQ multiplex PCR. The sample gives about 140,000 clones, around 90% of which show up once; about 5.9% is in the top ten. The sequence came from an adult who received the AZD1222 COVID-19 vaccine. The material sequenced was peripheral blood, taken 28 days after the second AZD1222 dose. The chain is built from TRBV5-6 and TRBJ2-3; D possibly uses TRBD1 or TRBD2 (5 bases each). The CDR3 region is CASSPPRGADTQYF. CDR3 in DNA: TGTGCCAGCAGCCCGCCGAGGGGCGCGGATACGCAGTATTTT.